Shown below are 11 T cell receptor beta chains from a single sample sequenced in a study of blood T cell repertoires in COVID-19. Produced via immunoSEQ multiplex PCR; TCRdb's table is partial and in-frame only. The sample yields some 54,000 clones, around 86% seen once. What was sequenced was peripheral blood. The receptors stem from a man between 65 and 85 years old with active COVID-19.

The chain is built from TRBV18 and TRBJ1-2, with 7 bases aligning to TRBD1. Germline CDR1 reads KGHSH; CDR2 reads LQKENI. V lost 6 bases to trimming and J lost 7 bases; unmatched junction nucleotides: 17. There are 16 residues in the CDR3. For the CDR3, the DNA is TGTGCCAGCTCGCTTAACCGGGACAGCGACCATTCTGGCTACACCTTC. This gives the protein CASSLNRDSDHSGYTF.

In its sample, this clone was seen once. The chain employs TRBV7-9 and TRBJ2-5; TRBD2 is a possible D gene (6 bases). V dropped 2 bases and J dropped 3 bases, with 13 bases sitting between them. Germline V lookup: CDR1 SEHNR, CDR2 FQNEAQ (reference sequence). CDR3 length equals 15 residues. CDR3 bases: TGTGCCAGCAGCTTACGAATAGCGGTGAAAGAGACCCAGTACTTC. Encoded protein: CASSLRIAVKETQYF.

The chain employs TRBV19 and TRBJ1-2, with TRBD1 as a possible D gene (5 bases). CDR1 is LNHDA, CDR2 SQIVND, per germline (reference sequence). V was shortened by 4 bases and J by 4 bases, with 13 bases between the two germline ends. CDR3 size: 14 residues. The CDR3 nucleotides read TGTGCCAGTAGTAGAGGTCTGACAGCCTATGGCTACACCTTC. It is translated as CASSRGLTAYGYTF.

The rearrangement links TRBV7-6 to TRBJ2-7, with TRBD1 identical over 8 bases. This CDR3 is built from 14 residues. Looked up from germline, CDR1 is SGHVS and CDR2 is FNYEAQ. With 5 bases clipped from V and 4 bases from J, the junction kept 7 bases outside the gene matches. The DNA for the CDR3 is TGTGCCAGCAGCGTCGGACAGGGAGAGTACGAGCAGTACTTC. Protein product: CASSVGQGEYEQYF.

The chain uses TRBV3-1 (or the pseudogene TRBV3-2) and TRBJ1-1, with D unresolved. In germline, CDR1 is LGHDT, CDR2 YNNKEL (reference sequence). The CDR3 extends over 14 amino acids. Trimming left V 2 bases short and J 5 bases short, with 12 bases between. CDR3 in amino acids: CASSQSAGRTEAFF. The CDR3 region has the DNA TGTGCCAGCAGCCAAAGCGCCGGGAGGACTGAAGCTTTCTTT.

This clone was seen a few times. This rearrangement joins TRBV18 to TRBJ2-7; D perhaps matches TRBD2 (5 bases). V was trimmed by 0 bases and J by 2 bases, leaving 14 bases between them. Germline values: CDR1 KGHSH, CDR2 LQKENI. The CDR3 contains 16 residues. The CDR3 loop reads CASSPPRRGIAYEQYF. For the CDR3, the DNA is TGTGCCAGCTCACCACCCCGTCGGGGAATTGCCTACGAGCAGTACTTC. Full variable domain (outside the CDR3, taken from reference TRBV18 and TRBJ2-7): NAGVMQNPRHLVRRRGQEARLRCSPMKGHSHVYWYRQLPEEGLKFMVYLQKENIIDESGMPKERFSAEFPKEGPSILRIQQVVRGDSAAYFCASSPPRRGIAYEQYFGPGTRLTVT.

The gene calls are TRBV4-1 and TRBJ2-2, with TRBD1 matching over 8 bases. Germline V gene lookup returns CDR1 MGHRA and CDR2 YSYEKL. Trimming at V came to 2 bases and at J to 1 base, leaving 9 bases not matched to a gene. The CDR3 is made up of 18 amino acids. The CDR3 nucleotides are TGCGCCAGCAGCCAATTCGGATTACAGGGGGGGAACACCGGGGAGCTGTTTTTT. Translation gives CASSQFGLQGGNTGELFF.

This clone was found once. This chain links TRBV5-8 with TRBJ2-5, with TRBD1 matching 7 bases. CDR1 SGHTS and CDR2 YDEGEE come from the germline V gene. Germline trimming cut 5 bases from V and 2 bases from J; bases unmatched to any gene: 9. This CDR3 contains 15 residues. The chain's CDR3 is CASSTGRGFQETQYF. The CDR3 DNA sequence: TGTGCCAGCAGTACAGGCAGGGGGTTTCAAGAGACCCAGTACTTC.

The chain uses TRBV10-3 and TRBJ2-7; D is perhaps TRBD1 (6 bases). V dropped 7 bases and J dropped 2 bases, with 9 bases sitting between them. This CDR3 spans 12 amino acids. Germline V gives CDR1 ENHRY, CDR2 SYGVKD. CDR3 nucleotides: TGTGCCATCAAGGCAGGGGCCTACGAGCAGTACTTC. Its translation is CAIKAGAYEQYF.

The chain uses TRBV23-1 and TRBJ1-1; 9 bases agree with TRBD1. TRBV23-1 is given ORF status, its function remaining uncertain. The J segment lost 3 bases and the V segment lost 2 bases, leaving 7 bases of the junction unmatched. This CDR3 has 16 residues. The CDR3 DNA reads TGCGCCAGCAGTCAACAGGGGACAGGGATACACACTGAAGCTTTCTTT. Translating gives CASSQQGTGIHTEAFF.

V is TRBV7-3 and J is TRBJ1-1; a possible D gene is TRBD1 (5 bases). CDR1 is SGHTA, CDR2 FQGTGA, per germline. The V and J ends lost 0 bases and 3 bases respectively, with 5 bases between them. The CDR3 length is 13 residues. The CDR3 DNA follows: TGTGCCAGCAGCTTAACAGGGGACACTGAAGCTTTCTTT. It yields the protein CASSLTGDTEAFF.